This TCR beta chain was profiled in a study of cytomegalovirus exposure and HLA in healthy donors. Use of 60 Vbeta and 13 Jbeta primers characterized the PCR. Clones were sequenced by immunoSEQ multiplex PCR, and TCRdb holds only the in-frame ones, with some missing. The top ten clones hold 1.6% of a sample with roughly 120,000 clones, over 70% of them seen once. The CDR3 runs to 17 residues. Germline V gene data show CDR1 as SGHVS and CDR2 as FNYEAQ. The V gene end was trimmed by 5 bases and the J gene end by 0 bases; junction bases not matched to a gene: 7. Sequencing input: PBMCs. The chain uses TRBV7-6 and TRBJ1-6, with TRBD1 matching 7 bases. This TCR was sampled from a woman in her late teens or twenties in good health and CMV-seronegative. CDR3 loop: CASSPGQASSYNSPLHF. CDR3 DNA sequence: TGTGCCAGCAGCCCTGGACAGGCCTCCTCCTATAATTCACCCCTCCACTTT.